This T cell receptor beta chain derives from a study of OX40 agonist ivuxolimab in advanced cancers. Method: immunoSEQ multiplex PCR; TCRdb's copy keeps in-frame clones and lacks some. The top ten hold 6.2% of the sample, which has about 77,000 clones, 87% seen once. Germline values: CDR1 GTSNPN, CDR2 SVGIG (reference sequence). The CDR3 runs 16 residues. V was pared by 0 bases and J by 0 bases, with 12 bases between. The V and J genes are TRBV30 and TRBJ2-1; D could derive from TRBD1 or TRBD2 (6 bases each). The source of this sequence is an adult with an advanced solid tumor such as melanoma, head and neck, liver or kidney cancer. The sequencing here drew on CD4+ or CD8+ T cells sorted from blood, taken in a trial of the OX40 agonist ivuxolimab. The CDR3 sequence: CAWSVGGSSSYNEQFF. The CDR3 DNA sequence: TGTGCCTGGAGTGTGGGGGGCTCCAGCTCCTACAATGAGCAGTTCTTC.